This T cell receptor beta chain was sequenced for a study of CD8 T cells in Susac syndrome (dated by TCRdb to between 2018 and 2021). For the wider study: Of the Susac syndrome patients who were sequenced, over five had clinically active disease and 8 or 9 were in clinical remission. At blood withdrawal, Susac syndrome patients were therapy-naive, treated with corticosteroids (with IVIg additionally given to some), or treated with IVIg alone. Whether CD8+ T cell activation and differentiation in Susac syndrome was antigen driven was tested using repertoire sequencing. Beyond this particular receptor, the publication reports: In the CD4+ T cell repertoire of Susac syndrome patients, clonal expansion was not detected. The number of individuals in the TCR sequencing and HLA analysis was acknowledged as relatively small.

With regard to this clonotype: The specificity of this receptor is unknown. No qualities accompany the bases; no much larger clone lies one base away.

High-throughput TCR beta sequencing profiled peripheral blood CD8+ and CD4+ T cells from healthy donors, Susac syndrome patients and multiple sclerosis patients. The Susac syndrome patients fulfilled recently defined diagnostic criteria for definite or probable disease. CD8+ TEMRA cells were enriched by FACS, while bulk CD8+ and CD4+ T cells were purified by magnetic negative isolation. Blood was drawn into EDTA tubes, processed within 24 hours, and PBMCs were isolated by density gradient centrifugation. PBMCs destined for TCR sequencing were cryopreserved in liquid nitrogen and later thawed in a 37 °C water bath. The sorted or isolated CD4+, CD8+ and CD8+ TEMRA cells had a purity of 90% or higher. From a lookup of the germline V gene, CDR1 and CDR2 are MGHRA and YSYEKL. The CDR3 runs 15 amino acids, cysteine and phenylalanine included. Only CDR3 DNA is held: 45 bases, read in frame from base 1. V is reduced by 0 bases and J by 11 bases, leaving a spacing of 14 bases between them.

RNA was extracted with the RNeasy kit and roughly 0.5 to 1 ug was reverse transcribed using random hexamers. The immunoSEQ multiplex PCR assay, which covers 54 Vbeta and 13 Jbeta segments, was used to amplify TCR beta CDR3 regions. PCR amplification bias was corrected by using a synthetic template baseline for primer optimization and computational correction. In the authors' own workflow: Only productive sequences were kept, with reads annotated to V, D and J genes according to IMGT and analyzed in immunoSEQ Analyzer. To calculate clonality, Shannon entropy was normalized by log2 of the number of productive unique sequences and then subtracted from one. For each patient and control, public and private clones were evaluated within the 100 most prevalent clones. A clone was defined as Susac-specific if it was absent from the healthy and MS cohorts, from some 1,100 published viral clones and from other ImmuneACCESS disease sequences. TCRdb passed the public sequencing reads through fastp at Q25 and MiXCR, retaining productive beta sequences. Every distinct CDR3 protein forms one entry, paired with its most common genes and DNA. TCRdb's processing, not the authors', yielded these V and J calls. The sample includes about 180,000 distinct CDR3 sequences, with around 94% observed a single time. The ten largest clones add up to 0.085% to 0.1% of the sample.

The sequence derives from a human donor with Susac syndrome. The sequenced sample consisted of CD4+ T cells from PBMCs. The chain is made from TRBV4-1 and TRBJ1-6; the D gene lacks a confident call. The nucleotide sequence reads as follows: TGCGCCAGCAGCCAAGATAGGGAGAGACGGGCACCCCTCCACTTT. Its protein is CASSQDRERRAPLHF.